Below, 20 T cell receptor beta chains from the same sample are listed, as sequenced in a study of a mutant IDH1 vaccine in newly diagnosed glioma (dated by TCRdb to about 2021). To prepare the library, the immunoSEQ multiplex PCR assay was applied. Here the immuneACCESS table is served through TCRdb, limited to in-frame sequences with V and J called. Missing clones are a known gap in these copies; in checked studies unresolved V genes cover under half, and the rest lacks a known reason. The sample data list around 40,000 clones, and approximately 92% of these were observed just once. 1.5% of the sample belongs to the ten largest clones. The antigens of these receptors remain unknown. This specimen's time point label, per the study, means: week 35, safety follow-up. A 20-mer mutant IDH1 peptide at 300 micrograms in Montanide made up each vaccine dose, which was injected subcutaneously together with topical imiquimod.

The starting material was PBMCs, obtained from a glioma patient whose treatment included an IDH1 peptide vaccine. All receptors come from a man in his forties or fifties with glioma.

The count of this clone is one. This chain uses TRBV28 with TRBJ2-2; D possibly corresponds to TRBD2 (6 bases). The CDR3 spans 13 residues. The germline CDR1 and CDR2 sequences are MDHEN and SYDVKM. V was clipped by 6 bases and J by 6 bases, with 11 bases between them. CDR3 coding DNA: TGTGCCAGCAGCCGGAGGGCGGCCGGGGAGCTGTTTTTT. The encoded protein is CASSRRAAGELFF.

The gene calls are TRBV4-3 and TRBJ2-7; TRBD1 might be the D (5 bases). The CDR3 is 15 amino acids. The V gene lost 0 bases and the J gene lost 2 bases, with 11 bases spanning the gap. Germline V CDR1 and CDR2: LGHNA, YSLEER. The CDR3 is CASSQDWQGPYEQYF. The CDR3 bases are TGCGCCAGCAGCCAAGATTGGCAGGGCCCCTACGAGCAGTACTTC.

The chain is built from TRBV28 and TRBJ2-2, with D tentatively TRBD1 or TRBD2 (5 bases each). This CDR3 has 17 amino acids. V was trimmed by 6 bases and J by 5 bases, leaving 22 bases between them. The V gene's germline CDR1 is MDHEN and CDR2 SYDVKM. The CDR3 sequence: CASSPPGRTGGTGELFF. Written as DNA, the CDR3 is TGTGCCAGCAGCCCACCGGGACGCACGGGCGGGACCGGGGAGCTGTTTTTT.

This chain uses TRBV19 with TRBJ1-4, with 9 bases lining up with TRBD1. V was clipped by 8 bases and J by 6 bases; unmatched bases: 13. CDR3 size: 16 residues. Germline lookup yields CDR1 LNHDA and CDR2 SQIVND (reference sequence). CDR3 sequence: CASLRSSGQGYEKLFF. The CDR3 DNA is TGTGCCAGTCTGAGATCCTCGGGACAGGGTTATGAAAAACTGTTTTTT.

This clone was detected once. CDR3 DNA: TGTGCCAGCAGCTTAACCTCGCGGGCGGGCGAGCAGTACTTC. Its protein is CASSLTSRAGEQYF. The rearrangement joins TRBV7-2 to TRBJ2-7, with a tentative D call TRBD2 (5 bases). V was pared by 2 bases and J by 6 bases, with 14 bases between. The CDR3 covers 14 residues. CDR1 is SGHTA, CDR2 FQGNSA, per germline.

This rearrangement joins TRBV28 to TRBJ2-1; D remains unclear. Trimming removed 6 bases from V and 9 bases from J, with 9 bases in between. CDR1 and CDR2 (germline): MDHEN, SYDVKM. The CDR3 runs to 11 residues. The CDR3 is CASSSRVEQFF. The CDR3 coding sequence is TGTGCCAGCAGCTCCCGGGTTGAGCAGTTCTTC.

CDR3 DNA sequence: TGCAGTGCTTCGAAGGGCTATGAGCAGTTCTTC. Its translation is CSASKGYEQFF. The chain employs TRBV20-1 and TRBJ2-1; D is uncertain. The CDR3 consists of 11 residues. Germline CDR1 is DFQATT and CDR2 is SNEGSKA (reference sequence). V was pared by 5 bases and J by 8 bases, with 10 bases between.

The chain links TRBV19 to TRBJ2-3, with 9 bases identical to TRBD2. Germline CDR1 is LNHDA and CDR2 is SQIVND (reference sequence). The CDR3 consists of 15 residues. After removal of 5 bases from V and 4 bases from J, the junction contained 7 bases not matched to a gene. The CDR3 DNA reads TGTGCCAGTAGTTCGGCTAGCGGGATCTCAGATACGCAGTATTTT. This sequence encodes CASSSASGISDTQYF.

The chain links TRBV9 to TRBJ2-7; D tentatively fits TRBD1 or TRBD2 (5 bases each). In germline, CDR1 is SGDLS, CDR2 YYNGEE. Trimming removed 0 bases from V and 1 base from J, with 14 bases in between. The CDR3 length is 16 residues. CDR3 residues: CASSVGMGTSSYEQYF. The DNA for the CDR3 is TGTGCCAGCAGCGTAGGGATGGGGACGTCATCCTACGAGCAGTACTTC. The variable domain in full, with the rest retrieved from reference TRBV9 and TRBJ2-7, is DSGVTQTPKHLITATGQRVTLRCSPRSGDLSVYWYQQSLDQGLQFLIQYYNGEERAKGNILERFSAQQFPDLHSELNLSSLELGDSALYFCASSVGMGTSSYEQYFGPGTRLTVT.

This rearrangement joins TRBV6-4 to TRBJ1-1; no definite D call. With 6 bases removed from V and 1 base from J, the gap between germline ends came to 6 bases. The germline CDR1 and CDR2 sequences are MRHNA and SNTAGT. This CDR3 spans 12 amino acids. DNA for the CDR3: TGTGCCAGCAGGAATTCGAACACTGAAGCTTTCTTT. It specifies CASRNSNTEAFF.

The V and J genes are TRBV5-4 and TRBJ1-2; D is uncertain. V was trimmed by 0 bases and J by 3 bases, leaving 21 bases between them. This CDR3 has 18 amino acids. Per the germline V gene, CDR1 is SGHNT and CDR2 is YYREEE (reference sequence). The CDR3 coding sequence is TGTGCCAGCAGCTTGGGTCTGAGAGGTTCTCCAAACCACTATGGCTACACCTTC. This sequence encodes CASSLGLRGSPNHYGYTF.

The V call is TRBV10-3, the J call TRBJ1-1; a possible D gene is TRBD1 (5 bases). Germline V gene sequence: CDR1 ENHRY, CDR2 SYGVKD. V was pared by 1 base and J by 7 bases, with 25 bases between. The CDR3 is 18 amino acids. The CDR3, as DNA: TGTGCCATCAGTGAGTGGGGGGATTTGCCAGTTTCCCCTTATGAAGCTTTCTTT. Amino acids: CAISEWGDLPVSPYEAFF.

The rearrangement joins TRBV19 to TRBJ1-2; TRBD1 matches 8 bases. The ends lost 5 bases at V and 5 bases at J; junction bases unmatched: 4. Germline CDR1 LNHDA, CDR2 SQIVND (reference sequence). This CDR3 is 13 amino acids long. CDR3 sequence (DNA): TGTGCCAGTAGTCCTCGGACAGGGTATGGCTACACCTTC. It yields the protein CASSPRTGYGYTF.

V usage is TRBV6-6 and J usage is TRBJ2-3; D is uncertain. The V end was cut by 4 bases, the J end by 6 bases, with 5 bases between. The CDR3 spans 11 residues. Germline V gives CDR1 MNHNY, CDR2 SVGAGI (reference sequence). The DNA for the CDR3 is TGTGCCAGCAGTTCGTTGGATACGCAGTATTTT. Encoded protein: CASSSLDTQYF.

The chain joins TRBV11-3 to TRBJ2-3; 16 bases align to TRBD2. The CDR3 runs 17 residues. Trimming removed 5 bases from V and 2 bases from J; junction bases left unmatched: 4. CDR1 SGHNT and CDR2 YENEEA come from the germline V gene. The CDR3 region has the DNA TGTGCCAGCAGCACCGGGACTAGCGGGGGGGCCACAGATACGCAGTATTTT. Translating gives CASSTGTSGGATDTQYF.

In this sample, this clone turned up a few times. CDR3 sequence (DNA): TGTGCCAGCACAAAAAATCCTGGAGAGACCCAGTACTTC. Translated, it gives CASTKNPGETQYF. This rearrangement joins TRBV28 to TRBJ2-5; D is unclear. Germline V lookup: CDR1 MDHEN, CDR2 SYDVKM. Trimming cost V 7 bases and J 4 bases, with 13 bases left between them. This CDR3 is built from 13 residues.

This clone was observed a single time. The rearrangement links TRBV6-1 to TRBJ1-2, with a possible D match to TRBD1 (6 bases). CDR3 length: 12 amino acids. The germline V and J ends were trimmed by 3 bases and 7 bases, with 9 bases remaining between them. Germline CDR1 reads MNHNS; CDR2 reads SASEGT. The CDR3 nucleotides read TGTGCCAGCAGTGAGAGGACAGCTGGCTACACCTTC. Translated, it gives CASSERTAGYTF.

This rearrangement joins TRBV9 to TRBJ2-5; maybe TRBD1 (5 bases). The CDR3 runs 15 residues. Germline assignment: CDR1 SGDLS and CDR2 YYNGEE. V was trimmed by 1 base and J by 2 bases, leaving 12 bases between them. CDR3: CASSVQGWGQETQYF. The CDR3 DNA follows: TGTGCCAGCAGCGTACAGGGATGGGGACAAGAGACCCAGTACTTC. The whole variable domain, filled in from reference TRBV9 and TRBJ2-5, reads DSGVTQTPKHLITATGQRVTLRCSPRSGDLSVYWYQQSLDQGLQFLIQYYNGEERAKGNILERFSAQQFPDLHSELNLSSLELGDSALYFCASSVQGWGQETQYFGPGTRLLVL.

This rearrangement joins TRBV5-1 to TRBJ1-1; D call uncertain. Germline-derived CDR1 and CDR2 are SGHRS and YFSETQ. The CDR3 is made up of 13 amino acids. V dropped 1 base and J dropped 2 bases, with 6 bases sitting between them. For the CDR3, the DNA is TGCGCCAGCAGCTTGTGGGAAAACACTGAAGCTTTCTTT. Protein: CASSLWENTEAFF.

The chain carries TRBV6-1 and TRBJ1-5; no firm D call. CDR3 size: 15 residues. V was cut by 4 bases and J by 5 bases, with 15 bases left in between. CDR1 is MNHNS, CDR2 SASEGT, per germline. The CDR3 protein is CASSGLVGSHQPQHF. The DNA for the CDR3 is TGTGCCAGCAGTGGGTTAGTGGGCTCTCATCAGCCCCAGCATTTT.